This record looks at one TCR beta chain sequence and its context. Its specificity is not known. This specimen comes from a study of siplizumab effects on memory and regulatory T cells. Findings and caveats of the study: An assignable naive or memory phenotype was lacking in roughly 75-97% of proliferating CD4+ or CD8+ clones.

With 3 bases clipped from V and 0 bases from J, the junction kept 7 bases outside the gene matches. This CDR3 has 16 residues. Germline V gene sequence: CDR1 SGHTA, CDR2 FQGNSA. The table came from immunoSEQ multiplex PCR; TCRdb's copy has only in-frame clones and leaves some out. The table includes roughly 62,000 clones, around 80% detected once. The rearrangement links TRBV7-2 to TRBJ2-7; TRBD1 matches at 8 bases. Sequencing input: memory CD4+ T cells sorted from blood. This clonotype was obtained from a human donor in good health. The CDR3 nucleotides are TGTGCCAGCAGCTTCTTGACAGGGGAAGGCTCCTACGAGCAGTACTTC. Translation: CASSFLTGEGSYEQYF.